These 5 T cell receptor beta chains were all obtained from the same sample, sequenced in a study of CD8 T cells in ankylosing spondylitis. TCRdb passed the 5' RACE reads through MiXCR, listing each CDR3 protein once. The table lists a few hundred thousand distinct CDR3 sequences, around 24% of them singletons. Antigens of these TCRs are unknown. Points from the study as a whole: One TCR beta motif, made up of roughly 8 highly homologous variants, appeared characteristic of ankylosing spondylitis blood.

The sequenced sample consisted of blood, either unsorted or a sorted T cell fraction (not recorded which). These receptors originate from a male donor with ankylosing spondylitis.

This clonotype has just a few counts. The chain recombines TRBV5-1 with TRBJ1-2, with a weak D call TRBD1 (5 bases). Per germline, CDR1 SGHRS and CDR2 YFSETQ. There are 13 residues in the CDR3. Deletions cut 5 bases from V and 4 bases from J, with 12 bases between. The CDR3 here is CASSGGNSYGYTF. DNA of the CDR3: TGCGCCAGCAGTGGGGGTAATAGCTATGGCTACACCTTC.

The chain links TRBV9 to TRBJ1-1; D remains ambiguous. V lost 5 bases and J 1 base, leaving 9 bases between the germline ends. CDR1 is SGDLS and CDR2 is YYNGEE in the germline V gene. The CDR3 runs 13 residues. The CDR3 region has the DNA TGTGCCAGCAGTAGACACTGGAACACTGAAGCTTTCTTT. This translates into CASSRHWNTEAFF.

The chain is built from TRBV5-5 and TRBJ2-2; D may be TRBD1 or TRBD2 (5 bases each). The CDR3 is made up of 13 amino acids. Trimming shortened V by 3 bases and J by 10 bases, and 13 bases separated the two germline ends. Germline values: CDR1 SGHKS, CDR2 YYEKEE (reference sequence). The CDR3 DNA sequence: TGTGCCAGCAGCTGGGGGAGCGAAGAGGAGCTGTTTTTT. Protein product: CASSWGSEEELFF.

The chain is built from TRBV12-3 or TRBV12-4 and TRBJ1-5; D is possibly TRBD1 (6 bases). V lost 6 bases to trimming and J lost 0 bases, with 18 bases between them. There are 17 residues in the CDR3. CDR3 loop: CASRTDRISYSNQPQHF. The CDR3 nucleotides are TGTGCCAGCAGAACGGACAGAATTAGCTATAGCAATCAGCCCCAGCATTTT.

The chain links TRBV11-2 to TRBJ2-2, with D perhaps matching TRBD1 or TRBD2 (5 bases each). This CDR3 comprises 15 residues. CDR1 and CDR2 from the germline V gene are SGHAT and FQNNGV. Deletions cut 5 bases from V and 7 bases from J, with 17 bases between. In DNA form, the CDR3 reads TGTGCCAGCAGCCAAGGGACGGCGGCTGTCGGGGAGCTGTTTTTT. This translates into CASSQGTAAVGELFF.